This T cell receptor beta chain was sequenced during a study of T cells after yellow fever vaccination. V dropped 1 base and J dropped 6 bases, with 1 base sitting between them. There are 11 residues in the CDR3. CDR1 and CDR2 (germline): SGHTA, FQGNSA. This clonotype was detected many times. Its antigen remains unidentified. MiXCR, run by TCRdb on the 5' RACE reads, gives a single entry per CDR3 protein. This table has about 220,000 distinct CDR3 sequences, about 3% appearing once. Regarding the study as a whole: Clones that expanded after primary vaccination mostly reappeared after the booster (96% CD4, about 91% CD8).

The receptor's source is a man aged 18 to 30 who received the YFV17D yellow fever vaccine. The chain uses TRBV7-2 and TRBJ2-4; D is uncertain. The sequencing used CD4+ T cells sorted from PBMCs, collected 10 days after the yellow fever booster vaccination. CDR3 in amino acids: CASSLVNIQYF. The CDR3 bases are TGTGCCAGCAGCTTAGTAAACATTCAGTACTTC.